Listed below are T cell receptor beta chains from one sample, sequenced in a study of T-cell memory formation after mild COVID-19. TCRdb re-analysed the 5' RACE reads in MiXCR, keeping a single row per CDR3 protein. The sample carries about 130,000 distinct CDR3 sequences, approximately 15% recorded once. Material for sequencing was PBMCs or a T cell subset sorted from them (not recorded which). These receptors were taken from an adult woman who had mild COVID-19 (a few samples of this study predate the infection). Cell type and time point are not known. CDR3s include the opening cysteine and the closing phenylalanine or tryptophan. The D gene is left open where the match is weak. A clone size is listed for some rows: how often the clone was seen (once, few, many), or a class if it is expanded.

>NA|TRBJ1-4|TRBV3-1|NA
CASSPRGEKLFF
>NA|TRBJ2-5|TRBV5-1|NA
CASSLGHLQETQYF
>NA|TRBJ2-7|TRBV19|NA
CASSPGDEQYF
>TRBD2|TRBJ2-1|TRBV5-1|NA
CASSSNSGGVDEQFF
>NA|TRBJ2-5|TRBV14|NA
CASSPFQGRQETQYF
>NA|TRBJ2-1|TRBV20-1|many
CSARRGVSFNEQFF
>NA|TRBJ2-3|TRBV5-5|NA
CASSFFRFTDTQYF
>TRBD1|TRBJ1-3|TRBV5-1|few
CASSLAHPGQPSGNTIYF
>NA|TRBJ2-7|TRBV7-6|many
CASSSGGQYYEQYF
>NA|TRBJ2-1|TRBV12-3/TRBV12-4|many
CASSPPFNEQFF
>NA|TRBJ2-7|TRBV27|NA
CASGVSSYEQYF
>NA|TRBJ2-6|TRBV11-2|NA
CASSLRISGSNVLTF
>NA|TRBJ2-7|TRBV20-1|NA
CSARDPYEQYF
>TRBD2|TRBJ2-1|TRBV11-1|NA
CASSPPGLAGQQQFF
>NA|TRBJ1-5|TRBV7-6|many
CASSLAGQPQHF
>NA|TRBJ2-5|TRBV5-1|many
CASSLAGDLQETQYF
>NA|TRBJ2-1|TRBV24-1|NA
CATSDPAGLAGNEQFF
>NA|TRBJ2-5|TRBV5-4|few
CASRAGTPQETQYF
>NA|TRBJ2-2|TRBV7-2|few
CASSLVRGNTGELFF
>NA|TRBJ2-1|TRBV24-1|few
CATSDSRTGPGEQFF
>TRBD1|TRBJ2-7|TRBV5-6|few
CASSLAQGAIYEQYF
>TRBD1|TRBJ2-1|TRBV7-2|NA
CASSLTGGNNNEQFF
>NA|TRBJ1-1|TRBV27|few
CASTPIPRGTEAFF
>TRBD1|TRBJ1-1|TRBV5-1|NA
CASSLALTGANTEAFF
>TRBD2|TRBJ2-3|TRBV20-1|NA
CSARDARGTSGTDTQYF
>TRBD1|TRBJ1-5|TRBV6-1|few
CASSEWDRGNQPQHF
>TRBD2|TRBJ2-1|TRBV7-6|few
CASSPRSGGAGNEQFF
>NA|TRBJ2-1|TRBV7-2|few
CASSPPAAYNEQFF
>NA|TRBJ2-3|TRBV12-3/TRBV12-4|NA
CASSLEVSGTDTQYF
>NA|TRBJ2-2|TRBV4-1|few
CASSQVGHGELFF
>NA|TRBJ2-2|TRBV5-1|few
CASRGENTGELFF
>NA|TRBJ2-1|TRBV24-1|NA
CATSERDTRNNEQFF
>TRBD1|TRBJ2-5|TRBV6-2/TRBV6-3|few
CASIPAGTGKETQYF
>NA|TRBJ1-2|TRBV7-2|few
CASRGTGNYGYTF
>NA|TRBJ2-5|TRBV7-9|few
CASSLREVLLGGETQYF
>NA|TRBJ2-3|TRBV29-1|few
CSVEVQDTQYF
>NA|TRBJ2-1|TRBV5-1|few
CASSLTGHVGEQFF
>TRBD2|TRBJ2-1|TRBV5-1|NA
CASSLAVQAGGPNEQFF
>NA|TRBJ2-7|TRBV28|NA
CASSGSGTSFYEQYF
>NA|TRBJ2-7|TRBV24-1|few
CATSTNGYSEQYF
>NA|TRBJ1-6|TRBV3-1|NA
CASSQDGRGWTSPLHF
>NA|TRBJ2-3|TRBV5-4|NA
CASSLGRLAGTDTQYF
>NA|TRBJ1-1|TRBV7-9|NA
CASSLAARGSEAFF
>NA|TRBJ1-6|TRBV18|few
CASSPRQTLALHF
>NA|TRBJ2-1|TRBV27|NA
CASTANGREQFF
>NA|TRBJ2-1|TRBV5-6|few
CASSRFRGSSYNEQFF
>TRBD1|TRBJ1-1|TRBV5-1|NA
CASSLGGIPGQGQAFF
>TRBD1|TRBJ2-3|TRBV24-1|NA
CATSDFDRVGPDTQYF